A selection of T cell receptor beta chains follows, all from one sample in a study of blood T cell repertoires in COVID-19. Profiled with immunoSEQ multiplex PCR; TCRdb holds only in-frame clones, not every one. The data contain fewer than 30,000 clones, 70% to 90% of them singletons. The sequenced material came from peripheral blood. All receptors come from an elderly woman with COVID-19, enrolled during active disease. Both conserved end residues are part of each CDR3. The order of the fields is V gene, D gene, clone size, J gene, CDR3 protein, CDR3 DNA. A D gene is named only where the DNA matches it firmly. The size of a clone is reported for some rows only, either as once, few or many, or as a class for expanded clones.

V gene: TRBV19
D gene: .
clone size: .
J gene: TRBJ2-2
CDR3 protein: CASTPLGGGVNTGELFF
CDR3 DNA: TGTGCCAGTACCCCGCTGGGAGGGGGAGTGAACACCGGGGAGCTGTTTTTT

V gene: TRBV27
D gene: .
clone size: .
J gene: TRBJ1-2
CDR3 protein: CASSLNTGNGYTF
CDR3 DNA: TGTGCCAGCAGTTTAAATACAGGGAACGGCTACACCTTC

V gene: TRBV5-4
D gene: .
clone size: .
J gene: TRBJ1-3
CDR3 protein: CASSFQGAGNTIYF
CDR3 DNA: TGTGCCAGCAGCTTTCAGGGCGCTGGAAACACCATATATTTT

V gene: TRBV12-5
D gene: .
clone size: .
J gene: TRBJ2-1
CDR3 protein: CASGLFQSSYNEQFF
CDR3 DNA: TGTGCTAGTGGTTTGTTCCAGTCTTCCTACAATGAGCAGTTCTTC

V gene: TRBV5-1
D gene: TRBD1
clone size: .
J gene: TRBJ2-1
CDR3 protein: CASSSGQGASYNEQFF
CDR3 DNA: TGCGCCAGCAGCTCAGGACAGGGGGCCTCCTACAATGAGCAGTTCTTC

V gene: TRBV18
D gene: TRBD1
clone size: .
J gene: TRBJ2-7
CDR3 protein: CASSPTTGTNEQYF
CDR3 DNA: TGTGCCAGCTCACCCACGACAGGGACGAACGAGCAGTACTTC

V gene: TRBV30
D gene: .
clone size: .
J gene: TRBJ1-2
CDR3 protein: CAWIIRGGAHGYGYTF
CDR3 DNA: TGTGCCTGGATCATACGGGGAGGGGCGCACGGCTATGGCTACACCTTC

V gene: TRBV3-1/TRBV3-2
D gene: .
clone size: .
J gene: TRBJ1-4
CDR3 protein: CASSQGPGTTNEKLFF
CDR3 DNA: TGTGCCAGCAGCCAAGGTCCAGGGACAACTAATGAAAAACTGTTTTTT

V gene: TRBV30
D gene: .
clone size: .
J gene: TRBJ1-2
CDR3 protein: CASHNYGYTF
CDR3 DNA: TGTGCCTCCCATAACTATGGCTACACCTTC

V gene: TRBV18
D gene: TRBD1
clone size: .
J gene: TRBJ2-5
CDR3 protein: CASSPRDRGRETQYF
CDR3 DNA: TGTGCCAGCTCACCAAGGGACAGGGGTAGAGAGACCCAGTACTTC

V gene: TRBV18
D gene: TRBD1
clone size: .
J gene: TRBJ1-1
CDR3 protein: CASSIQGTEAFF
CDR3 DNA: TGTGCCAGCTCAATACAGGGGACTGAAGCTTTCTTT

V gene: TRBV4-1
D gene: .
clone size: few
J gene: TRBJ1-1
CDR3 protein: CASSRGLMNTEAFF
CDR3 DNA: TGCGCCAGCAGCCGAGGACTGATGAACACTGAAGCTTTCTTT

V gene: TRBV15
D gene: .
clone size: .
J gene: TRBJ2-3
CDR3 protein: CATSRDNGGDTQYF
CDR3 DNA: TGTGCCACCAGCAGAGATAACGGGGGAGATACGCAGTATTTT

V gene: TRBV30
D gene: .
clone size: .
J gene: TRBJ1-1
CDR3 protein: CAWNWRYMNTEAFF
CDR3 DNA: TGTGCCTGGAACTGGAGATACATGAACACTGAAGCTTTCTTT

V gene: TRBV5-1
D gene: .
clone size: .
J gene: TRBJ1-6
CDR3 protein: CASSLGSRGGAGGGPLHF
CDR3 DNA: TGCGCCAGCAGCTTGGGGAGTCGCGGGGGCGCTGGGGGAGGACCCCTCCACTTT

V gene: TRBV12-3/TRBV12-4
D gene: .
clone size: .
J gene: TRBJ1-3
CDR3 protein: CASSLTAINTIYF
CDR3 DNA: TGTGCCAGCAGTTTGACAGCCATCAACACCATATATTTT

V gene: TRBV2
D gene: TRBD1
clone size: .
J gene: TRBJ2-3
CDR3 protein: CASSESQGAGTDTQYF
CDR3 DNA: TGTGCCAGCAGTGAAAGCCAGGGGGCAGGGACAGATACGCAGTATTTT

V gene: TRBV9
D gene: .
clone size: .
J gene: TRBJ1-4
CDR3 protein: CASSVATTPREKLFF
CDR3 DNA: TGTGCCAGCAGCGTAGCTACTACTCCTCGTGAAAAACTGTTTTTT

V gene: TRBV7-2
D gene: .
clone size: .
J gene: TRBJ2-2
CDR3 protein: CASSFRVGELFF
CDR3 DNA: TGTGCCAGCAGCTTCCGGGTGGGGGAGCTGTTTTTT

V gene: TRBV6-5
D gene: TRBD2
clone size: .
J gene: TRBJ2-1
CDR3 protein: CASSSRRAGEYNEQFF
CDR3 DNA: TGTGCCAGCAGTTCCCGAAGGGCGGGGGAGTACAATGAGCAGTTCTTC

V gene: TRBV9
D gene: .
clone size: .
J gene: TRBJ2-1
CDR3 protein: CASSKTTSSSYNEQFF
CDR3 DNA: TGTGCCAGCAGCAAGACTACCTCGAGCTCCTACAATGAGCAGTTCTTC

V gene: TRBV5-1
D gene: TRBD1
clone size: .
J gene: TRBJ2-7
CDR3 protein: CASSLGGTGAYEQYF
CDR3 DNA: TGCGCCAGCAGCTTGGGGGGGACAGGAGCCTACGAGCAGTACTTC

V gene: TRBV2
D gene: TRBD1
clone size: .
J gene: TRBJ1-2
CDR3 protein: CASSGQGASWGYTF
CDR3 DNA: TGTGCCAGCAGTGGACAGGGGGCTAGTTGGGGCTACACCTTC

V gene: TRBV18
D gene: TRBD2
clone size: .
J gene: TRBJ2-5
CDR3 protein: CASSPPVGGETQYF
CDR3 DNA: TGTGCCAGCTCACCACCGGTGGGAGGGGAGACCCAGTACTTC

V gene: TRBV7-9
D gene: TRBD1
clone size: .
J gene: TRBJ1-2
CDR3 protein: CASSTSGTGGLVRGYTF
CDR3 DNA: TGTGCCAGCAGCACCTCCGGGACAGGGGGTCTAGTACGTGGCTACACCTTC

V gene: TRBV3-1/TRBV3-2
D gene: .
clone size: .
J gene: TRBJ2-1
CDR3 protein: CASSQVPGGPYNEQFF
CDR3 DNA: TGTGCCAGCAGCCAGGTCCCGGGGGGCCCTTACAATGAGCAGTTCTTC

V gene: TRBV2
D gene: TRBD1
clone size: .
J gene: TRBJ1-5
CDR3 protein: CASSEVITGVQPQHF
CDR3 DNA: TGTGCCAGCAGCGAAGTGATTACAGGGGTTCAGCCCCAGCATTTT

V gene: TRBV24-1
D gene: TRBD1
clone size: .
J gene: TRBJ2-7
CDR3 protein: CATSVPGGQGGVYEQYF
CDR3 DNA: TGTGCCACCAGTGTTCCCGGGGGACAGGGAGGGGTATACGAGCAGTACTTC

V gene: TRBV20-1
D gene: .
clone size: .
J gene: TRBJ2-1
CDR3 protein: CRAGTGNEQFF
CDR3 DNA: TGCAGGGCGGGGACCGGCAATGAGCAGTTCTTC

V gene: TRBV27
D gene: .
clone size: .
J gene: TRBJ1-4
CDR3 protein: CASSFRRQVANEKLFF
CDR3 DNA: TGTGCCAGCAGTTTCCGGAGACAGGTCGCTAATGAAAAACTGTTTTTT

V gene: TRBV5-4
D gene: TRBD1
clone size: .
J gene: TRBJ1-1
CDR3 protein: CASSSYRTGGNTEAFF
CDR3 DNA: TGTGCCAGCAGCTCTTACCGGACAGGGGGGAACACTGAAGCTTTCTTT

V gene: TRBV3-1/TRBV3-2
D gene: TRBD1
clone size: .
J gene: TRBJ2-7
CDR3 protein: CASSLRDREDEQYF
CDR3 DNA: TGTGCCAGCAGCCTCCGGGACAGGGAGGACGAGCAGTACTTC

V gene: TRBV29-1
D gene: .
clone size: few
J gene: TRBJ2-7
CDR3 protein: CSVEGISYEQYF
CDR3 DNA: TGCAGCGTTGAGGGCATATCCTACGAGCAGTACTTC

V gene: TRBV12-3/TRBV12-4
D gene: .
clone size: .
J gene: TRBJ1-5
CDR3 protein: CASSSRPKPQHF
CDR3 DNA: TGTGCCAGCAGTTCTAGACCAAAGCCCCAGCATTTT

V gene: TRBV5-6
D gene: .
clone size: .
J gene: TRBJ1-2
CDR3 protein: CASSLDGGGGNYGYTF
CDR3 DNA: TGTGCCAGCAGCTTGGACGGGGGAGGGGGTAACTATGGCTACACCTTC

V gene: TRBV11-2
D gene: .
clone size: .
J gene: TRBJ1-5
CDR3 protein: CASSLDIPPNQPQHF
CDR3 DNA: TGTGCCAGCAGCTTAGACATTCCCCCCAATCAGCCCCAGCATTTT

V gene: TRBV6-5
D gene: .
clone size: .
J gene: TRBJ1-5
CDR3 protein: CASSFRTVDSNQPQHF
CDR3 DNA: TGTGCCAGCAGTTTCCGGACAGTGGATAGCAATCAGCCCCAGCATTTT

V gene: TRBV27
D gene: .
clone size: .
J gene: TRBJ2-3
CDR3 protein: CASSLSRGQTQYF
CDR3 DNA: TGTGCCAGCAGTTTATCGAGGGGACAAACGCAGTATTTT

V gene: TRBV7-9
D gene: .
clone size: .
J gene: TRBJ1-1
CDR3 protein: CASSTVPSRNTEAFF
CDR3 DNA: TGTGCCAGCAGCACGGTACCCTCGAGGAACACTGAAGCTTTCTTT

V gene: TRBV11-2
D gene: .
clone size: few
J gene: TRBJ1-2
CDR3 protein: CASSLREGYGYTF
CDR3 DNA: TGTGCCAGCAGCTTAAGGGAGGGGTATGGCTACACCTTC

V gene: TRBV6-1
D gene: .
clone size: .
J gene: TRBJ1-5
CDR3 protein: CASSEGTQGRNQPQHF
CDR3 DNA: TGTGCCAGCAGTGAAGGTACCCAGGGTCGGAATCAGCCCCAGCATTTT

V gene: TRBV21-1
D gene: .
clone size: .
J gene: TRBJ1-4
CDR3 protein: CASSNATGLLGRAWKGPNEKLFF
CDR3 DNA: TGTGCCAGCAGCAATGCTACAGGGTTGTTAGGAAGGGCTTGGAAGGGGCCTAATGAAAAACTGTTTTTT

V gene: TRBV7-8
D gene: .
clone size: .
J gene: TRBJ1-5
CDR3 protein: CASSLAKENQPQHF
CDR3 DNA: TGTGCCAGCAGCTTAGCGAAAGAGAATCAGCCCCAGCATTTT

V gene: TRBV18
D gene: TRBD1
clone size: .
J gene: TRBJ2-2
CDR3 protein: CASSSLGTGNTGELFF
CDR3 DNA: TGTGCCAGCTCATCCCTCGGGACAGGGAACACCGGGGAGCTGTTTTTT

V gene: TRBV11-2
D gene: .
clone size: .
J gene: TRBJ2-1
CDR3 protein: CATQLGMLRDSNNEQFF
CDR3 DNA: TGTGCCACCCAGCTTGGTATGCTACGGGACTCCAACAATGAGCAGTTCTTC

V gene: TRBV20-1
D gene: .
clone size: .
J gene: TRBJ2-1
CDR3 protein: CSALFNEQFF
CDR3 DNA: TGCAGTGCTCTCTTCAATGAGCAGTTCTTC

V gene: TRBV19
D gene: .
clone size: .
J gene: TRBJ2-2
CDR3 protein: CASSIDHRSGELFF
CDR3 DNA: TGTGCCAGTAGTATAGATCATAGGAGTGGGGAGCTGTTTTTT

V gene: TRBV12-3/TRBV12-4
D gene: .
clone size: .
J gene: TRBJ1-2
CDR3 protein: CASSREGLSYTF
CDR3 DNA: TGTGCCAGCAGCCGTGAGGGCCTTTCGTACACCTTC

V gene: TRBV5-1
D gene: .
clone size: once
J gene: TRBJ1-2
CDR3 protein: CASSLVPSYGYTF
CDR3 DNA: TGCGCCAGCAGCTTGGTTCCCAGCTATGGCTACACCTTC

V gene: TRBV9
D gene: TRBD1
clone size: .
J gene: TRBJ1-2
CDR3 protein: CASSVGDRRGYGYTF
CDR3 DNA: TGTGCCAGCAGCGTAGGGGACAGAAGGGGCTATGGCTACACCTTC

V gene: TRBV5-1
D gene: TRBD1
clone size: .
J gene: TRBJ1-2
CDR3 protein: CASSVDRDYGYTF
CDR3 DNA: TGCGCCAGCAGCGTCGACAGGGACTATGGCTACACCTTC